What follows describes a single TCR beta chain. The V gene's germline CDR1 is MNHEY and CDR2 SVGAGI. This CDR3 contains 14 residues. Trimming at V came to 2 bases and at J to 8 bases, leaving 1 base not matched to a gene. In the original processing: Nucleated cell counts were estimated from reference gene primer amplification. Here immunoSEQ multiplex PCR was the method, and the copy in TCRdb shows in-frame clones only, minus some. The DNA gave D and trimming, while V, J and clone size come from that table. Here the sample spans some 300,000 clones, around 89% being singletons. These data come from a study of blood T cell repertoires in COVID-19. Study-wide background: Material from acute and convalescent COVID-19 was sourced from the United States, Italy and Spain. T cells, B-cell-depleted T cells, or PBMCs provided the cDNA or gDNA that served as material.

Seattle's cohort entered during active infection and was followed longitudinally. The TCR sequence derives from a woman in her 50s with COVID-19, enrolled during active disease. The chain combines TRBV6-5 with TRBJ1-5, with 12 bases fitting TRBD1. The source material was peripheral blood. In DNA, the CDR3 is TGTGCCAGCAGTTACGGGACAGGGGGCAAGCCCCAGCATTTT. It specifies CASSYGTGGKPQHF.